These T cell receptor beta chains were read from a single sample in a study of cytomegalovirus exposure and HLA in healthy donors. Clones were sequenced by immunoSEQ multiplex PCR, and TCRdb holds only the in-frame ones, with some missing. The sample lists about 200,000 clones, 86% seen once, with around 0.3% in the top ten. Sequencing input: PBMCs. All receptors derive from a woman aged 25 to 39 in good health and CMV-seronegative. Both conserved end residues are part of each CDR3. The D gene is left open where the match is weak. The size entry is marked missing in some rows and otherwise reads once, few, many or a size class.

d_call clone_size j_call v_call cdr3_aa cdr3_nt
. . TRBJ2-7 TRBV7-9 CASSSEQVRGYF TGTGCCAGCAGCTCCGAACAGGTTAGGGGGTACTTC
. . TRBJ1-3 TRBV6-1 CASSELADRSGNTIYF TGTGCCAGCAGTGAATTGGCGGATCGCTCTGGAAACACCATATATTTT
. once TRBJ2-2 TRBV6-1 CASRPPEDTGELFF TGTGCCAGCAGACCCCCGGAGGACACCGGGGAGCTGTTTTTT
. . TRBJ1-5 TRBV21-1 CASNNRAYSNQPQHF TGTGCCAGCAACAACAGGGCATATAGCAATCAGCCCCAGCATTTT
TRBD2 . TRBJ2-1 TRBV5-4 CASSRSLAGVNEQFF TGTGCCAGCAGCAGATCTCTAGCGGGAGTAAATGAGCAGTTCTTC
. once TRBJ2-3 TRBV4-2 CASSPLSGRFTDTQYF TGTGCCAGCAGCCCGTTGAGCGGGCGGTTCACAGATACGCAGTATTTT
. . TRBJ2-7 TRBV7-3 CASSLSGISSYEQYF TGTGCCAGCAGCTTATCGGGGATAAGCTCCTACGAGCAGTACTTC
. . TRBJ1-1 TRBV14 CASSQDLVAVTEAFF TGTGCCAGCAGCCAAGACTTGGTAGCCGTGACTGAAGCTTTCTTT
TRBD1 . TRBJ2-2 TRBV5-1 CASSLSGTAANTGELFF TGCGCCAGCAGCTTGTCCGGGACAGCTGCGAACACCGGGGAGCTGTTTTTT
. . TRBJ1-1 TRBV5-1 CASSLGSDSHTEAFF TGCGCCAGCAGCTTGGGCTCTGACTCTCACACTGAAGCTTTCTTT
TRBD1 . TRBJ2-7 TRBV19 CASRQGDEQYF TGTGCCAGTCGACAGGGCGACGAGCAGTACTTC
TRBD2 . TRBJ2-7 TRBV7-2 CASSWTSGAHEQYF TGTGCCAGCAGCTGGACTAGCGGGGCCCACGAGCAGTACTTC
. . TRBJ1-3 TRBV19 CASSPYTSGNTIYF TGTGCCAGTAGTCCGTATACTTCTGGAAACACCATATATTTT
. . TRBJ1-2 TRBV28 CASSHRDGYTF TGTGCCAGCAGTCACAGGGATGGCTACACCTTC
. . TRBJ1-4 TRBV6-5 CASSGGAEKLFF TGTGCCAGCAGTGGAGGGGCTGAAAAACTGTTTTTT
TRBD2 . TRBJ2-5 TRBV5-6 CASSWGLEGETQYF TGTGCCAGCAGCTGGGGACTAGAGGGGGAGACCCAGTACTTC
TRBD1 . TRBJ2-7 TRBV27 CASSFTGGSSYEQYF TGTGCCAGCAGTTTCACAGGGGGCTCGTCCTACGAGCAGTACTTC
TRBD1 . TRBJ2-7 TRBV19 CASARDRVTYEQYF TGTGCCTCCGCCCGGGACAGGGTCACCTACGAGCAGTACTTC
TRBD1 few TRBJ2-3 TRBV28 CASNPGTGTDTQYF TGTGCCAGCAATCCCGGGACAGGCACAGATACGCAGTATTTT
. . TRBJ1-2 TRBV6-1 CASSESLAENYGYTF TGTGCCAGCAGTGAAAGTCTTGCGGAGAACTATGGCTACACCTTC
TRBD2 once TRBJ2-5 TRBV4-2 CASSRSGGELETQYF TGTGCCAGCAGCCGCAGCGGGGGAGAGTTGGAGACCCAGTACTTC
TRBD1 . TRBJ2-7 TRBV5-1 CASSPIGGTGNHEQYF TGCGCCAGCAGCCCCATAGGGGGGACAGGGAACCACGAGCAGTACTTC
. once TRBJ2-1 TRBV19 CASSIRGGEQFF TGTGCCAGTAGTATAAGGGGGGGTGAGCAGTTCTTC
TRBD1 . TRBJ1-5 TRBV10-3 CASQTGEGQPQHF TGTGCCAGTCAAACAGGGGAAGGTCAGCCCCAGCATTTT
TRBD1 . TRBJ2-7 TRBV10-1 CASSDADRDEQYF TGCGCCAGCAGTGACGCCGACAGGGACGAGCAGTACTTC
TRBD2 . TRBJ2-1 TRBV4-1 CASSQEYSGRYNEQFF TGCGCCAGCAGCCAGGAATATAGCGGGAGATACAATGAGCAGTTCTTC
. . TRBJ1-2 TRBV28 CASRQLGGRDYGYTF TGTGCCAGCCGCCAACTGGGGGGGCGGGACTATGGCTACACCTTC
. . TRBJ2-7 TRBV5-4 CASSLDGSSYEQYF TGTGCCAGCAGCTTGGACGGGAGCTCCTACGAGCAGTACTTC
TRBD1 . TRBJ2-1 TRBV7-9 CASSLIGTGILTYNEQFF TGTGCCAGCAGCCTCATCGGGACAGGGATTCTCACCTACAATGAGCAGTTCTTC
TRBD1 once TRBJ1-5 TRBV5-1 CASRAGTAGSNQPQHF TGCGCCAGCAGAGCCGGGACAGCGGGCAGCAATCAGCCCCAGCATTTT
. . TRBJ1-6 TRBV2 CASRLELGSPLHF TGTGCCAGCAGACTAGAGTTAGGATCACCCCTCCACTTT
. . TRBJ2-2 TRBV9 CASSVVSRSSNTGELFF TGTGCCAGCAGCGTAGTATCTCGGAGCTCGAACACCGGGGAGCTGTTTTTT
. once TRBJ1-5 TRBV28 CASSLEQSPYSNQPQHF TGTGCCAGCAGCCTAGAGCAGTCCCCCTATAGCAATCAGCCCCAGCATTTT
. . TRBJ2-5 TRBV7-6 CASSLVLETQYF TGTGCCAGCAGCTTAGTACTGGAGACCCAGTACTTC
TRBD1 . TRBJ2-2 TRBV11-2 CASSLDRDAGELFF TGTGCCAGCAGCTTGGACAGGGATGCCGGGGAGCTGTTTTTT
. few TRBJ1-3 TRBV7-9 CASSLAQGRNTIYF TGTGCCAGCAGCTTAGCACAGGGTCGAAACACCATATATTTT
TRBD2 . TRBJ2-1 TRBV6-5 CASSPGLGQFF TGTGCCAGCAGTCCCGGACTAGGGCAGTTCTTC